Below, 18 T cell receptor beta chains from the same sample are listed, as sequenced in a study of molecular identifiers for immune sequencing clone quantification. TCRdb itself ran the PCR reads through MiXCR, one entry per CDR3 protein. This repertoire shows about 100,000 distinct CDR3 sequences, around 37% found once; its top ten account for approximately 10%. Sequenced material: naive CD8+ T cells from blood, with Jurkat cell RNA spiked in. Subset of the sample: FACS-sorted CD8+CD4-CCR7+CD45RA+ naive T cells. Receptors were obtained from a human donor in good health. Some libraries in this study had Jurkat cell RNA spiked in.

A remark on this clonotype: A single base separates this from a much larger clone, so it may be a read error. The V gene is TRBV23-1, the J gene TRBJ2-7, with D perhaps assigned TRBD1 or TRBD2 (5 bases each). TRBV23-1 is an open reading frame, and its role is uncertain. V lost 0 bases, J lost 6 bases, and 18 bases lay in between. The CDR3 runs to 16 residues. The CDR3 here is CASSQSGPQPFPEQYF. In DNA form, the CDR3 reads TGCGCCAGCAGTCAATCGGGACCACAGCCTTTCCCCGAGCAGTACTTC.

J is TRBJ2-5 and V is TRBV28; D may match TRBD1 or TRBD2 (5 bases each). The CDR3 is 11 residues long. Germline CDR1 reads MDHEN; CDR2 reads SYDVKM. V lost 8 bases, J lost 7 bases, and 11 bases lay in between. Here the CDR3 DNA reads TGTGCCAGCCTGGGGGAAGGGACCCAGTACTTC. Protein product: CASLGEGTQYF.

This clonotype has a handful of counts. The CDR3 sequence: CATSEGGEQYF. In nucleotides, the CDR3 is TGTGCCACCAGTGAGGGGGGCGAGCAGTACTTC. The gene calls are TRBV24-1 and TRBJ2-7, with a tentative D call TRBD2 (6 bases). Trimming removed 4 bases at V and 6 bases at J, with 6 bases between. The CDR3 is made up of 11 amino acids. The germline CDR1 and CDR2 sequences are KGHDR and SFDVKD.

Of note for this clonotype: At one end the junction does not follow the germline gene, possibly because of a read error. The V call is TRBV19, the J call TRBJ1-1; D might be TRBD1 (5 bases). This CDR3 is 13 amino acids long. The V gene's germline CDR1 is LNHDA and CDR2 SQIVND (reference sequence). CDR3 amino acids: CARSIDRQTVAFF. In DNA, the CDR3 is TGTGCCAGGAGTATAGATCGACAGACCGTGGCTTTCTTT.

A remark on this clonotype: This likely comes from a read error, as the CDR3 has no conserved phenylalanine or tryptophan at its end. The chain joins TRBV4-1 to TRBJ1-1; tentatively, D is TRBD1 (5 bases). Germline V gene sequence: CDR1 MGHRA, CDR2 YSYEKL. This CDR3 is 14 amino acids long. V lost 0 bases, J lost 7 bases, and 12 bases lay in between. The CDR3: CASSQETGGDEAFY. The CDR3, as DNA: TGCGCCAGCAGCCAAGAAACTGGGGGGGATGAAGCTTTCTAT.

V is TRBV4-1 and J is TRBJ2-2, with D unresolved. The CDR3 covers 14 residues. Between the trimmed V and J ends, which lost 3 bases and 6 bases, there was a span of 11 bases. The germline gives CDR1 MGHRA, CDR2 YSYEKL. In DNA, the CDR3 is TGCGCCAGCAGCCATGGGCAAAATGCCGGGGAGCTGTTTTTT. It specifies CASSHGQNAGELFF.

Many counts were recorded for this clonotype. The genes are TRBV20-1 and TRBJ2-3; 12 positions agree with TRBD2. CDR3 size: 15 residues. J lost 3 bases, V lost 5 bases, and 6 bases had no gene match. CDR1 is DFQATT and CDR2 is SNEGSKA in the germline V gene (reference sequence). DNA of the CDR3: TGCAGTGCTCACGACGGACTAGCGGGAACAGATACGCAGTATTTT. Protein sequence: CSAHDGLAGTDTQYF.

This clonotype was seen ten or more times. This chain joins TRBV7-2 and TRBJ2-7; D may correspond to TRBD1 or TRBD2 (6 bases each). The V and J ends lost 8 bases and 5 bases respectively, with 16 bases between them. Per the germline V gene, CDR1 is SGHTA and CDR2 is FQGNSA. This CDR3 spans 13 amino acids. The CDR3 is CASFPGGADEQYF. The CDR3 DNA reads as TGTGCCAGCTTTCCCGGGGGCGCCGACGAGCAGTACTTC. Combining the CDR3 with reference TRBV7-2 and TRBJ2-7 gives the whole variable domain GAGVSQSPSNKVTEKGKDVELRCDPISGHTALYWYRQSLGQGLEFLIYFQGNSAPDKSGLPSDRFSAERTGGSVSTLTIQRTQQEDSAVYLCASFPGGADEQYFGPGTRLTVT.

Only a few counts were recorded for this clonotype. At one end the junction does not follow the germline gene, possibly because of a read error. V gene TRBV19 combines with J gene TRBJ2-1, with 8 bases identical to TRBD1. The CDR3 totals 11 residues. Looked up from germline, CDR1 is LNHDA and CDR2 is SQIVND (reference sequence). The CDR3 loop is CAGSNGQGLSF. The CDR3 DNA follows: TGTGCCGGTAGTAACGGACAGGGCCTATCCTTC. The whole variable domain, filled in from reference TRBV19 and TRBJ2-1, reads DGGITQSPKYLFRKEGQNVTLSCEQNLNHDAMYWYRQDPGQGLRLIYYSQIVNDFQKGDIAEGYSVSREKKESFPLTVTSAQKNPTAFYLCAGSNGQGLSFGPGTRLTVL.

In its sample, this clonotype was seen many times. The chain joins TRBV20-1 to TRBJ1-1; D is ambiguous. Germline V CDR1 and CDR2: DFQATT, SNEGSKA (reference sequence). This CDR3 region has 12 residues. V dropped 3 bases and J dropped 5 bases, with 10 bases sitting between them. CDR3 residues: CSARPETTEAFF. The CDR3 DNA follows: TGCAGTGCTAGGCCAGAGACAACTGAAGCTTTCTTT.

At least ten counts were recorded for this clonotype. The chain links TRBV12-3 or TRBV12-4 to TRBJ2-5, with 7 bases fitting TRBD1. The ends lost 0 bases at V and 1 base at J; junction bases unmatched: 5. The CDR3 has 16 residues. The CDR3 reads CASSLALQGLQETQYF. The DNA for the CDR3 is TGTGCCAGCAGTTTAGCCCTACAGGGGCTCCAAGAGACCCAGTACTTC.

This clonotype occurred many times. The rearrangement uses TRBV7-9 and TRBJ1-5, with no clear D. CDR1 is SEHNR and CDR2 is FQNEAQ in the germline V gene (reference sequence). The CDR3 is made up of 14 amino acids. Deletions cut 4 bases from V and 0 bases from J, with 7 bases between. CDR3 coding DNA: TGTGCCAGCAGCTCCCTTGATAGCAATCAGCCCCAGCATTTT. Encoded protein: CASSSLDSNQPQHF.

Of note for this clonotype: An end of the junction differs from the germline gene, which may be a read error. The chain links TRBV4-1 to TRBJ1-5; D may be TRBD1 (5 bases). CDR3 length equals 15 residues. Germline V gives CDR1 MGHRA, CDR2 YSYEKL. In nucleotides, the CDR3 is TGCGCCAGCAGCCAAGTCGTAGGGGCCAATCTGCCCCAGCATTTT. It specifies CASSQVVGANLPQHF.

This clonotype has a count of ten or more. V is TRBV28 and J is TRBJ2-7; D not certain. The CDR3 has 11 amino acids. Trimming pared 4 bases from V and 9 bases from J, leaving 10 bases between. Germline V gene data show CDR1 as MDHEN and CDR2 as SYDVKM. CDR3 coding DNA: TGTGCCAGCAGTTGGGGTAGCTGGCAGTACTTC. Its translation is CASSWGSWQYF.

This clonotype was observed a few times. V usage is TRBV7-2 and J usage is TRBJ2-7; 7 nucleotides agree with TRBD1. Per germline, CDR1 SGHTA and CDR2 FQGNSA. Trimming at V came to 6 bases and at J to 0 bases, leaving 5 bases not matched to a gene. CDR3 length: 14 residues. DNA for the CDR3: TGTGCCAGCAGGAAACAGGGGCGCTCCTACGAGCAGTACTTC. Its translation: CASRKQGRSYEQYF. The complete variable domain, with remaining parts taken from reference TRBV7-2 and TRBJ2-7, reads GAGVSQSPSNKVTEKGKDVELRCDPISGHTALYWYRQSLGQGLEFLIYFQGNSAPDKSGLPSDRFSAERTGGSVSTLTIQRTQQEDSAVYLCASRKQGRSYEQYFGPGTRLTVT.

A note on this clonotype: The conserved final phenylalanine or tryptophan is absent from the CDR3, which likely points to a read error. In DNA, the CDR3 is TGTGCTAGTGGTCCAGGACAGGGGGCAGATACGCAGTATTAT. Its protein product is CASGPGQGADTQYY. The rearrangement uses TRBV12-5 and TRBJ2-3; 10 bases match TRBD1. CDR3 size: 14 residues. V shed 5 bases, J shed 4 bases, and the junction held 3 bases outside the gene matches. CDR1 and CDR2 (germline): LGHNT, FRNRAP.

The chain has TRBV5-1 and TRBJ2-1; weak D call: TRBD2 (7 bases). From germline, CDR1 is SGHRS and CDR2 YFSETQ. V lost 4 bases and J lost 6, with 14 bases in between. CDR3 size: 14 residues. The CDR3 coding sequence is TGCGCCAGCAGCAGCGGGGCAGGGGTCAATGAGCAGTTCTTC. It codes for CASSSGAGVNEQFF.

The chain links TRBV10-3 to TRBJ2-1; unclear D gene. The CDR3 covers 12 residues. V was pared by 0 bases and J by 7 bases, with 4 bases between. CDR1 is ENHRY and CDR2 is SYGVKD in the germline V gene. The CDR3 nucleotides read TGTGCCATCAGTGAGTCTGGGAATGAGCAGTTCTTC. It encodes CAISESGNEQFF.